These 14 T cell receptor beta chains were all obtained from the same sample, sequenced in a study of Ad26.COV2.S vaccination and SARS-CoV-2 variants. The treatment: 19 received Ad26.COV2.S at low or high dose, single or two shots; about 5 received placebo; per-sample allocation not given. Material that was analyzed had been drawn on day 63 after the first vaccine or placebo injection. Libraries were prepared by immunoSEQ multiplex PCR; TCRdb keeps only in-frame clonotypes and omits some of them. The table has about 280,000 clones, around 87% seen once; the top ten hold more than 2.5%. This material consisted of peripheral blood, taken in a trial of Ad26.COV2.S vaccine versus placebo. The receptors were gathered from a person aged 18-60 years who received the Ad26.COV2.S COVID-19 vaccine or a placebo.

This chain uses TRBV19 with TRBJ1-1; tentatively, D is TRBD1 (5 bases). CDR3 length equals 16 residues. V lost 7 bases to trimming and J lost 6 bases, with 24 bases between them. Germline CDR1 reads LNHDA; CDR2 reads SQIVND (reference sequence). The CDR3 DNA follows: TGTGCCAGTACCCTCAGATCGGGACTGCCCGGTGCTGAAGCTTTCTTT. It yields the protein CASTLRSGLPGAEAFF.

This clone has a single count. The junction departs from the called germline gene at one end, perhaps through a read error. The chain carries TRBV7-7 and TRBJ2-5; the D call may be TRBD1 or TRBD2 (6 bases each). The CDR3 is 15 amino acids. The germline gives CDR1 SSHAT, CDR2 FNYEAQ (reference sequence). The CDR3 region has the DNA TGTGCTAGCAGCTTAGGGGGGACCCGAGGGGAGACCCAGTACTTC. It translates to CASSLGGTRGETQYF.

The chain links TRBV29-1 to TRBJ2-1, with D perhaps matching TRBD2 (5 bases). The V end lost 7 bases, the J end lost 8 bases, and 15 bases lay between the germline ends. The CDR3 extends over 12 amino acids. Germline-derived CDR1 and CDR2 are SQVTM and ANQGSEA. The DNA of the CDR3 is TGCAGCGCCTTACTAGTCCGGGATGAGCAGTTCTTC. It is translated as CSALLVRDEQFF.

This sequence joins TRBV28 and TRBJ2-5, with D tentatively TRBD2 (6 bases). Germline CDR1 and CDR2: MDHEN and SYDVKM. Trimming took off 7 bases at V and 5 bases at J, with 11 bases between the two ends. CDR3 length: 12 residues. The DNA of the CDR3 is TGTGCCAGCACCTCAGGGAGGGAGACCCAGTACTTC. It specifies CASTSGRETQYF. Supplemented by reference TRBV28 and TRBJ2-5, the full variable domain reads DVKVTQSSRYLVKRTGEKVFLECVQDMDHENMFWYRQDPGLGLRLIYFSYDVKMKEKGDIPEGYSVSREKKERFSLILESASTNQTSMYLCASTSGRETQYFGPGTRLLVL.

The rearrangement links TRBV5-3 to TRBJ2-3, with TRBD1 as a possible D gene (6 bases). TRBV5-3 is annotated as an ORF whose role is uncertain. The CDR3 runs 17 residues. Trimming stripped 1 base from V and 2 bases from J, with 17 bases between. The CDR3 protein is CARSLTGTTNTTDTQYF. The DNA of the CDR3 is TGTGCCAGAAGCTTGACAGGGACAACGAATACCACAGATACGCAGTATTTT.

The J gene is TRBJ2-5, the V gene TRBV5-4; 9 positions match TRBD1. Looked up from germline, CDR1 is SGHNT and CDR2 is YYREEE (reference sequence). Trimming took 4 bases from V and 4 from J; bases not matched to a gene: 5. The CDR3 consists of 14 residues. The DNA of the CDR3 is TGTGCCAGCAGCGCCTCGACAGGGGGAGAGACCCAGTACTTC. Translated: CASSASTGGETQYF. The variable domain in full, with the rest retrieved from reference TRBV5-4 and TRBJ2-5, is ETGVTQSPTHLIKTRGQQVTLRCSSQSGHNTVSWYQQALGQGPQFIFQYYREEENGRGNFPPRFSGLQFPNYSSELNVNALELDDSALYLCASSASTGGETQYFGPGTRLLVL.

J is TRBJ2-1 and V is TRBV19, with D uncertain. V dropped 4 bases and J dropped 0 bases, with 19 bases sitting between them. The CDR3 contains 18 residues. Germline V gene data show CDR1 as LNHDA and CDR2 as SQIVND (reference sequence). The CDR3 protein is CASSTALDGSRSYNEQFF. In nucleotides, the CDR3 is TGTGCCAGTAGTACAGCCCTGGACGGGTCTCGCTCCTACAATGAGCAGTTCTTC.

V usage is TRBV5-1 and J usage is TRBJ2-3; 14 bases match TRBD2. Trimming took 0 bases from V and 2 from J; bases not matched to a gene: 2. The CDR3 has 17 amino acids. The germline gives CDR1 SGHRS, CDR2 YFSETQ. The CDR3 DNA reads as TGCGCCAGCAGCTTGGCGGGACTAGCGGGGGTCACAGATACGCAGTATTTT. This codes for CASSLAGLAGVTDTQYF.

The rearrangement links TRBV11-2 to TRBJ2-7; D ambiguous. Trimming removed 6 bases from V and 7 bases from J, with 10 bases in between. CDR1 SGHAT and CDR2 FQNNGV come from the germline V gene. This CDR3 comprises 11 residues. The CDR3: CASRTLGEQYF. The CDR3 nucleotides are TGTGCCAGCAGGACCCTGGGGGAGCAGTACTTC. Full variable domain (rest looked up from reference TRBV11-2 and TRBJ2-7): EAGVAQSPRYKIIEKRQSVAFWCNPISGHATLYWYQQILGQGPKLLIQFQNNGVVDDSQLPKDRFSAERLKGVDSTLKIQPAKLEDSAVYLCASRTLGEQYFGPGTRLTVT.

This clone appeared a few times. The chain joins TRBV30 to TRBJ1-1; 10 bases line up with TRBD1. Per germline, CDR1 GTSNPN and CDR2 SVGIG (reference sequence). V dropped 1 base and J dropped 7; count of bases not matched to a gene: 12. The CDR3 runs to 16 residues. The CDR3 DNA is TGTGCCTGGAGTGGGGGGACAGGGGCTCGATCTGGTGAAGCTTTCTTT. This encodes CAWSGGTGARSGEAFF.

This chain joins TRBV19 and TRBJ1-4; D is uncertain. Germline V gene data show CDR1 as LNHDA and CDR2 as SQIVND (reference sequence). V gave up 3 bases and J gave up 5 bases, with 10 bases separating them. The CDR3 loop spans 14 amino acids. The CDR3 DNA follows: TGTGCCAGTAGTATTTTGGCGGGGAATGAAAAACTGTTTTTT. Amino acids: CASSILAGNEKLFF.

CDR3 residues: CASSARDRGHYGYTF. The CDR3 DNA reads TGTGCCAGCAGCGCCCGGGACAGGGGCCACTATGGCTACACCTTC. The chain has TRBV9 and TRBJ1-2, with TRBD1 matching over 10 bases. V was pared by 3 bases and J by 3 bases, with 5 bases of the junction left unmatched. The CDR3 length is 15 residues. Germline values: CDR1 SGDLS, CDR2 YYNGEE.

A few counts support this clone. This rearrangement joins TRBV6-2 or TRBV6-3 to TRBJ1-2; TRBD1 might be the D (6 bases). This CDR3 has 14 amino acids. Trimming stripped 6 bases from V and 3 bases from J, with 14 bases between. CDR1 and CDR2 (germline): MNHEY, SVGEGT. CDR3 amino acids: CASSRGSRYYGYTF. CDR3 bases: TGTGCCAGCAGCAGGGGCAGCCGGTACTATGGCTACACCTTC.

The chain has TRBV4-3 and TRBJ1-6; a possible D gene is TRBD1 (6 bases). Trimming removed 0 bases at V and 0 bases at J, with 12 bases between. The CDR3 covers 18 residues. Germline CDR1 and CDR2: LGHNA and YSLEER. The CDR3 coding sequence is TGCGCCAGCAGCCAAGATGTGCAGGGGAGCTCCTATAATTCACCCCTCCACTTT. Its translation: CASSQDVQGSSYNSPLHF.